Given below is one T cell receptor (beta chain) in context. The antigen is undetermined. Sequenced by immunoSEQ multiplex PCR; TCRdb stores in-frame clones only, minus some. Of millions of clones in the sample, 85% to 95% were seen once. The data were taken from a study of shared clonotypes between healthy human individuals. On the study more broadly: Serving as donors were a couple of women and three men, whose ages spanned 18 to 49. Study findings and constraints: A generally larger estimated richness was seen in naive subsets than in memory subsets.

The study separated CD4+ cells into CD45RA+ naive and CD45RA-negative memory subsets. Sequencing was performed on naive CD4+ T cells sorted from blood. Noted subset: CD45RA+ positively selected. The receptor's source is a man in his late teens or twenties in good health.

The CDR3 DNA reads as TGTGCCAGCTCACCGACGACAGGGGGTACTGAAGCTTTCTTT. It specifies CASSPTTGGTEAFF. The J gene is TRBJ1-1, the V gene TRBV18; TRBD1 matches at 9 bases. There are 14 residues in the CDR3. V shed 3 bases and J 5 bases; nucleotides not matched to a gene: 4. Looked up from germline, CDR1 is KGHSH and CDR2 is LQKENI.